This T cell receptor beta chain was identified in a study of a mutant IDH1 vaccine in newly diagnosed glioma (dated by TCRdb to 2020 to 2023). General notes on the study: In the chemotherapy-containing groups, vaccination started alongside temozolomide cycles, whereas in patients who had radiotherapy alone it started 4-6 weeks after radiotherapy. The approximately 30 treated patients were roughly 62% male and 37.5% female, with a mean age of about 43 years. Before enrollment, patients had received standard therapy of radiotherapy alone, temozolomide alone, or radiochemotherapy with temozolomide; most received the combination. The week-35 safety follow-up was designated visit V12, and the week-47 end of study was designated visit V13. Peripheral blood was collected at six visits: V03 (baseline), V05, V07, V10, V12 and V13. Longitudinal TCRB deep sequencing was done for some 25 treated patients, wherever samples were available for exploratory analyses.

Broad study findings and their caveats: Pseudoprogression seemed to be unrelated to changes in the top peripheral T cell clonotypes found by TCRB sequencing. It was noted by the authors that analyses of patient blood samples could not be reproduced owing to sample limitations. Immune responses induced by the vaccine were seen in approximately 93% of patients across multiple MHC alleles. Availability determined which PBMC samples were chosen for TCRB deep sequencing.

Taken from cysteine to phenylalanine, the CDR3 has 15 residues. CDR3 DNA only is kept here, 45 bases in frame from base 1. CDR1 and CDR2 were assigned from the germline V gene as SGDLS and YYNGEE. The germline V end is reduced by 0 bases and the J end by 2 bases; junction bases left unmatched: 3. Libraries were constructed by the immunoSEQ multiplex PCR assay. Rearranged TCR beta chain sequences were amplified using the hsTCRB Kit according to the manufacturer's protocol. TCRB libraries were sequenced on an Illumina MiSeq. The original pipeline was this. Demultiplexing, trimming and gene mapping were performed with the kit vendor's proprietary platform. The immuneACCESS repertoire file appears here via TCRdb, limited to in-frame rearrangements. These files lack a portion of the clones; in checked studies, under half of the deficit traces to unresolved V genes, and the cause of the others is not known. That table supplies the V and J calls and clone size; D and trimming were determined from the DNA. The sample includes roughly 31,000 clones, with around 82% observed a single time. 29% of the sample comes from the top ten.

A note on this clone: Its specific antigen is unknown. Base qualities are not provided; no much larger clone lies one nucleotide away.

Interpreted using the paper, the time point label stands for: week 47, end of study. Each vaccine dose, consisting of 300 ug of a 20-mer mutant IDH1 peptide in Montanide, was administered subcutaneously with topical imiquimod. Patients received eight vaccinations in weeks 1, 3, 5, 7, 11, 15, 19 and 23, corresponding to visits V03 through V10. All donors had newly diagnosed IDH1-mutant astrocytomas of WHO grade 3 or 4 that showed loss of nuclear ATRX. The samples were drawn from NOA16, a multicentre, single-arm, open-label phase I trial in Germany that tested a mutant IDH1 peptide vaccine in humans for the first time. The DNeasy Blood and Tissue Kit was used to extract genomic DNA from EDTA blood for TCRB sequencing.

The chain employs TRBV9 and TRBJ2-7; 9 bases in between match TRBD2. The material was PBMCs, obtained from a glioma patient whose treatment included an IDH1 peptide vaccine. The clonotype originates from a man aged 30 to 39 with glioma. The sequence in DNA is TGTGCCAGCAGCGTAGCGTCTAGCGGGGCCTACGAGCAGTACTTC. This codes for CASSVASSGAYEQYF. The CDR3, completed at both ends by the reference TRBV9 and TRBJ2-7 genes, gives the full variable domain DSGVTQTPKHLITATGQRVTLRCSPRSGDLSVYWYQQSLDQGLQFLIQYYNGEERAKGNILERFSAQQFPDLHSELNLSSLELGDSALYFCASSVASSGAYEQYFGPGTRLTVT.